These 8 T cell receptor beta chains were all obtained from the same sample, sequenced in a study of T-cell memory formation after mild COVID-19. A single record per CDR3 protein comes from TCRdb applying MiXCR to the 5' RACE reads. This table has roughly 340,000 distinct CDR3 sequences, 20% to 25% appearing once. Sequenced sample: PBMCs or a T cell subset sorted from them (not recorded which). The receptors were gathered from a man younger than 30 who had mild COVID-19 (a few samples of this study predate the infection). Cell type and time point are not known.

This rearrangement joins TRBV7-2 to TRBJ2-5; D unclear. Trimming took 0 bases from V and 1 from J, leaving 6 bases between them. There are 14 residues in the CDR3. The germline CDR1 and CDR2 sequences are SGHTA and FQGNSA. CDR3 DNA sequence: TGTGCCAGCAGCTTAGCGGTGGCCCAAGAGACCCAGTACTTC. Translated: CASSLAVAQETQYF.

This chain joins TRBV10-3 and TRBJ1-1, with D unresolved. V was pared by 2 bases and J by 5 bases, with 18 bases between. The germline CDR1 and CDR2 sequences are ENHRY and SYGVKD. This CDR3 region has 16 residues. The chain's CDR3 is CAISERNPGLGTEAFF. CDR3 in DNA: TGTGCCATCAGTGAGCGTAATCCGGGTTTGGGAACTGAAGCTTTCTTT.

This clonotype was found a few times. This chain links TRBV7-2 with TRBJ2-3; D unclear. This CDR3 region has 14 residues. The V gene lost 5 bases and the J gene lost 0 bases, with 9 bases spanning the gap. CDR1 is SGHTA, CDR2 FQGNSA, per germline. CDR3 DNA: TGTGCCAGCAGCGCTGGGCGAAGCACAGATACGCAGTATTTT. It specifies CASSAGRSTDTQYF.

This clonotype was found a few times. V is TRBV20-1 and J is TRBJ2-7; TRBD2 agrees at 7 bases. Losses at the gene ends were 5 bases for V and 3 bases for J; bases not matched to a gene: 7. The CDR3 covers 13 residues. Germline-derived CDR1 and CDR2 are DFQATT and SNEGSKA (reference sequence). The CDR3 coding sequence is TGCAGTGCTCCTGGCGGGGGATTCTACGAGCAGTACTTC. Protein sequence: CSAPGGGFYEQYF.

A few counts support this clonotype. The genes are TRBV7-3 and TRBJ2-5; D possibly corresponds to TRBD2 (6 bases). CDR1 and CDR2 from the germline V gene are SGHTA and FQGTGA. V lost 5 bases to trimming and J lost 5 bases, with 15 bases between them. The CDR3 runs to 14 residues. CDR3 DNA sequence: TGTGCCAGCAGCCCGAGGGGAGGTCGGGAGACCCAGTACTTC. This sequence encodes CASSPRGGRETQYF.

This clonotype was found many times. The chain employs TRBV12-3 or TRBV12-4 and TRBJ1-5; no firm D call. The CDR3 is 14 amino acids. The germline V and J ends were trimmed by 2 bases and 2 bases, with 7 bases remaining between them. This chain's CDR3 is CASSLMDRNQPQHF. In DNA, the CDR3 is TGTGCCAGCAGTTTAATGGATCGCAATCAGCCCCAGCATTTT.

The chain uses TRBV4-1 and TRBJ2-3, with D possibly matching TRBD2 (5 bases). CDR1 and CDR2 from the germline V gene are MGHRA and YSYEKL. CDR3 length: 14 amino acids. The germline V and J ends were trimmed by 4 bases and 6 bases, with 14 bases remaining between them. The chain's CDR3 is CASSLGRRADTQYF. For the CDR3, the DNA is TGCGCCAGCAGCCTAGGACGGCGGGCTGATACGCAGTATTTT.

This clonotype was seen at least ten times. The chain uses TRBV7-3 and TRBJ2-2; D gene unclear. V was trimmed by 3 bases and J by 7 bases, leaving 6 bases between them. The CDR3 runs 12 residues. The germline gives CDR1 SGHTA, CDR2 FQGTGA. CDR3 nucleotides: TGTGCCAGCAGCTTGCGCGTCGGGGAGCTGTTTTTT. It is translated as CASSLRVGELFF.